The 30 T cell receptor beta chains given below trace back to one sample, sequenced in a study of shared clonotypes between healthy human individuals. Clones were read by immunoSEQ multiplex PCR, and TCRdb kept only the in-frame ones, dropping some. The sample lists millions of clones, 85% to 95% seen once, with roughly 0.13% in the top ten. Sequenced material: naive CD4+ T cells sorted from blood. Subset indicated: CD45RA+ positively selected. The receptor source for this set is a man between 18 and 35 years old in good health.

V and J are TRBV6-5 and TRBJ2-7; D perhaps matches TRBD2 (6 bases). V was pared by 4 bases and J by 2 bases, with 15 bases between. Germline CDR1 and CDR2: MNHEY and SVGAGI. The CDR3 is 15 residues long. CDR3: CASSLAGTPTYEQYF. CDR3 in DNA: TGTGCCAGCAGTTTGGCCGGGACTCCCACCTACGAGCAGTACTTC.

Regarding this clone: Sequence at one end of the junction differs from germline and may be a read error. The V and J genes are TRBV7-3 and TRBJ2-5; 13 bases fit TRBD2. The CDR3 spans 17 residues. CDR1 SGHTA and CDR2 FQGTGA come from the germline V gene. CDR3 in amino acids: CASSLEGLAGNQETQYF. CDR3 DNA: TGTGCCAGCAGCTTAGAGGGACTAGCGGGGAACCAGGAGACCCAGTACTTC.

The chain joins TRBV5-1 to TRBJ1-6; D may be TRBD1 (5 bases). Trimming cost V 0 bases and J 0 bases, with 10 bases left between them. The CDR3 has 17 amino acids. Looked up from germline, CDR1 is SGHRS and CDR2 is YFSETQ. The CDR3 sequence: CASSLAPTDSYNSPLHF. The CDR3 bases are TGCGCCAGCAGCTTGGCCCCGACAGACTCCTATAATTCACCCCTCCACTTT.

This clone has just one count. The chain has TRBV5-1 and TRBJ2-7; D is possibly TRBD1 (5 bases). Trimming removed 4 bases at V and 4 bases at J, with 21 bases between. CDR3 length equals 16 residues. CDR1 is SGHRS and CDR2 is YFSETQ in the germline V gene. CDR3 loop: CASSPRSGQGGYEQYF. DNA of the CDR3: TGCGCCAGCAGCCCTCGGTCAGGGCAGGGTGGGTACGAGCAGTACTTC.

This clone appeared a single time. V and J are TRBV29-1 and TRBJ2-1; TRBD2 matches at 7 bases. Germline-derived CDR1 and CDR2 are SQVTM and ANQGSEA. CDR3 length: 14 amino acids. V shed 4 bases, J shed 6 bases, and the junction held 9 bases outside the gene matches. DNA of the CDR3: TGCAGCGTTGTGGGGGGAGGGTTCTCCAATGAGCAGTTCTTC. This gives the protein CSVVGGGFSNEQFF.

The chain has TRBV10-3 and TRBJ2-1; TRBD2 matches at 8 bases. V lost 9 bases, J lost 2 bases, and 6 bases stayed unmatched. CDR1 and CDR2 (germline): ENHRY, SYGVKD. The CDR3 has 14 amino acids. CDR3 sequence: CAIKAGEAYNEQFF. The CDR3 DNA follows: TGTGCCATTAAAGCGGGAGAGGCCTACAATGAGCAGTTCTTC.

The rearrangement uses TRBV15 and TRBJ2-6; possibly TRBD2 for D (5 bases). CDR3 length: 17 amino acids. The germline V gene has CDR1 LNHNV and CDR2 YYDKDF (reference sequence). Trimming removed 3 bases from V and 0 bases from J, with 12 bases in between. The CDR3 reads CATSRDSTVSGANVLTF. The DNA of the CDR3 is TGTGCCACCAGCAGGGACTCGACTGTCTCTGGGGCCAACGTCCTGACTTTC.

The chain carries TRBV6-6 and TRBJ2-7; 9 nucleotides line up with TRBD1. Trimming at V came to 6 bases and at J to 2 bases, leaving 5 bases not matched to a gene. Per germline, CDR1 MNHNY and CDR2 SVGAGI (reference sequence). The CDR3 is 14 amino acids. CDR3 sequence reads: CASRPGQGTYEQYF. Written as DNA, the CDR3 is TGTGCCAGCAGACCGGGACAGGGTACCTACGAGCAGTACTTC.

This chain links TRBV6-1 with TRBJ2-7; D is tentatively TRBD1 or TRBD2 (5 bases each). Trimming took 9 bases from V and 1 from J, leaving 16 bases between them. Germline V lookup: CDR1 MNHNS, CDR2 SASEGT. CDR3 length: 14 residues. The CDR3 sequence: CASGWDQGSYEQYF. The CDR3 DNA reads TGTGCCAGTGGATGGGACCAGGGTTCCTACGAGCAGTACTTC.

This sequence joins TRBV27 and TRBJ1-6; D is possibly TRBD1 (6 bases). Trimming shortened V by 6 bases and J by 10 bases, and 13 bases separated the two germline ends. Germline V gene data show CDR1 as MNHEY and CDR2 as SMNVEV (reference sequence). The CDR3 covers 13 residues. CDR3 sequence (DNA): TGTGCCAGCAGACCAGGGGCGGAATCACCCCTCCACTTT. Amino acid sequence: CASRPGAESPLHF.

This clone appeared a single time. The chain couples TRBV2 to TRBJ2-5, with 8 bases lining up with TRBD2. Germline V CDR1 and CDR2: SNHLY, FYNNEI. The CDR3 has 15 amino acids. Losses at the gene ends were 2 bases for V and 2 bases for J; bases not matched to a gene: 4. DNA for the CDR3: TGTGCCAGCAGTGAAACCGGGAGGGGGCAAGAGACCCAGTACTTC. It yields the protein CASSETGRGQETQYF.

J is TRBJ1-4 and V is TRBV4-1, with D maybe TRBD1 (6 bases). This CDR3 has 15 residues. V lost 1 base to trimming and J lost 7 bases, with 13 bases between them. Germline V gene lookup returns CDR1 MGHRA and CDR2 YSYEKL. The chain's CDR3 is CASSQVQGRGEKLFF. The CDR3, as DNA: TGCGCCAGCAGCCAAGTACAGGGAAGGGGTGAAAAACTGTTTTTT.

This chain uses TRBV5-1 with TRBJ2-6; D is ambiguous. The CDR3 is 12 residues long. Looked up from germline, CDR1 is SGHRS and CDR2 is YFSETQ. V was pared by 9 bases and J by 1 base, with 5 bases between. The CDR3 DNA sequence: TGCGCCACCGAGTCTGGGGCCAACGTCCTGACTTTC. Translation gives CATESGANVLTF.

J is TRBJ1-4 and V is TRBV18; 8 nucleotides match TRBD1. V lost 2 bases to trimming and J lost 8 bases; unmatched junction nucleotides: 7. Per the germline V gene, CDR1 is KGHSH and CDR2 is LQKENI. There are 15 residues in the CDR3. The chain's CDR3 is CASSPAGTGGEKLFF. CDR3 DNA sequence: TGTGCCAGCTCACCAGCCGGGACAGGAGGCGAAAAACTGTTTTTT. The full variable domain, rest sourced from reference TRBV18 and TRBJ1-4, is NAGVMQNPRHLVRRRGQEARLRCSPMKGHSHVYWYRQLPEEGLKFMVYLQKENIIDESGMPKERFSAEFPKEGPSILRIQQVVRGDSAAYFCASSPAGTGGEKLFFGSGTQLSVL.

This chain links TRBV7-9 with TRBJ1-1; D possibly corresponds to TRBD1 (6 bases). V lost 5 bases, J lost 0 bases, and 16 bases lay in between. CDR1 and CDR2 (germline): SEHNR, FQNEAQ (reference sequence). The CDR3 length is 16 residues. CDR3 in amino acids: CASSPAGGRMNTEAFF. For the CDR3, the DNA is TGTGCCAGCAGCCCCGCGGGGGGGCGCATGAACACTGAAGCTTTCTTT.

This clone showed up just once. The J gene is TRBJ2-5, the V gene TRBV7-2; D is tentatively TRBD1 or TRBD2 (5 bases each). Germline assignment: CDR1 SGHTA and CDR2 FQGNSA. This CDR3 has 14 residues. Trimming took 5 bases from V and 7 from J, leaving 17 bases between them. Here the CDR3 reads CASSLGLGTRTQYF. CDR3 DNA sequence: TGTGCCAGCAGCCTAGGCCTGGGGACGAGGACCCAGTACTTC.

This chain joins TRBV6-6 and TRBJ2-7; a possible D gene is TRBD1 (6 bases). Deletions cut 4 bases from V and 4 bases from J, with 8 bases between. Germline V gene lookup returns CDR1 MNHNY and CDR2 SVGAGI (reference sequence). This CDR3 has 12 residues. The CDR3 is CASSSGQYEQYF. Here the CDR3 DNA reads TGTGCCAGCAGTTCTGGACAGTACGAGCAGTACTTC.

V is TRBV6-6 and J is TRBJ2-1, with 9 bases lining up with TRBD2. CDR1 and CDR2 (germline): MNHNY, SVGAGI (reference sequence). Unmatched junction bases numbered 9, after V lost 5 bases and J lost 4 bases. The CDR3 is 16 amino acids. The CDR3 coding sequence is TGTGCCAGCAGTCCCCAACTAGCGGGCGATTACAATGAGCAGTTCTTC. Translated, it gives CASSPQLAGDYNEQFF.

CDR3 coding DNA: TGTGCCAGCAGTCCAGACAGGTTTGGCTACACCTTC. As protein: CASSPDRFGYTF. The chain couples TRBV6-5 to TRBJ1-2; the D gene is possibly TRBD1 (6 bases). Germline CDR1 reads MNHEY; CDR2 reads SVGAGI. The CDR3 totals 12 residues. Trimming left V 5 bases short and J 7 bases short, with 11 bases between.

A note on this clone: The sample has other DNA sequences that encode this CDR3 too. V is TRBV7-9 and J is TRBJ2-5, with TRBD2 matching 9 bases. From germline, CDR1 is SEHNR and CDR2 FQNEAQ (reference sequence). CDR3 length: 14 residues. V dropped 5 bases and J dropped 5; count of bases not matched to a gene: 6. This chain's CDR3 is CASSLSGSGETQYF. The CDR3 coding sequence is TGTGCCAGCAGCCTTAGCGGGAGTGGTGAGACCCAGTACTTC.

J is TRBJ1-1 and V is TRBV6-5; TRBD1 aligns across 7 bases. V trimming: 6 bases; J trimming: 4 bases; junction bases outside the gene matches: 8. Germline V gives CDR1 MNHEY, CDR2 SVGAGI. The CDR3 is 14 amino acids. CDR3 in amino acids: CASSRKTGATEAFF. The CDR3 coding sequence is TGTGCCAGCAGCCGCAAAACAGGGGCCACTGAAGCTTTCTTT.

The CDR3 nucleotides are TGCGCCAGCAGCCAAGGAGTGAGGTCAGGGACCCGAACGAGTGAAAAACTGTTTTTT. It yields the protein CASSQGVRSGTRTSEKLFF. The genes are TRBV4-1 and TRBJ1-4; D possibly corresponds to TRBD1 (5 bases). CDR3 length: 19 residues. Germline V gene data show CDR1 as MGHRA and CDR2 as YSYEKL. Trimming took off 1 base at V and 7 bases at J, with 25 bases between the two ends.

This clone was seen a single time. The chain couples TRBV18 to TRBJ1-1; 7 bases agree with TRBD1. Per germline, CDR1 KGHSH and CDR2 LQKENI. The CDR3 contains 15 residues. With V trimmed by 3 bases and J by 0 bases, 4 bases remained unmatched. The CDR3 is CASSPKTGLNTEAFF. The CDR3 coding sequence is TGTGCCAGCTCACCTAAGACAGGGTTGAACACTGAAGCTTTCTTT.

This clone was counted many times. The V and J genes are TRBV30 and TRBJ1-2, with D possibly matching TRBD1 (5 bases). CDR1 is GTSNPN, CDR2 SVGIG, per germline (reference sequence). The V end lost 3 bases, the J end lost 4 bases, and 15 bases lay between the germline ends. CDR3 size: 14 residues. The CDR3 DNA reads as TGTGCCTGGAGGGGGGTAGGGTCGGGCTATGGCTACACCTTC. It yields the protein CAWRGVGSGYGYTF.

A word on this clone: Distinct nucleotide sequences in the sample also encode this CDR3. The genes are TRBV2 and TRBJ2-5; no clear D. V was shortened by 6 bases and J by 2 bases, with 7 bases between the two germline ends. Germline V gene sequence: CDR1 SNHLY, CDR2 FYNNEI. The CDR3 sequence is 12 residues long. The CDR3 reads CASRQLQETQYF. DNA of the CDR3: TGTGCCAGCAGACAGTTACAAGAGACCCAGTACTTC.

The chain combines TRBV10-3 with TRBJ1-2, with 8 bases lining up with TRBD1. The V segment lost 8 bases and the J segment 7 bases; nucleotides outside the gene matches: 9. Germline-derived CDR1 and CDR2 are ENHRY and SYGVKD. CDR3 length: 13 residues. The CDR3 DNA reads TGTGCCATCGGGTCGGACAGGGCGCGTGGCTACACCTTC. It yields the protein CAIGSDRARGYTF.

The V call is TRBV6-5, the J call TRBJ1-4, with 8 bases identical to TRBD1. V lost 7 bases, J lost 5 bases, and 6 bases stayed unmatched. Germline V gene lookup returns CDR1 MNHEY and CDR2 SVGAGI. The CDR3 totals 14 residues. The CDR3, as DNA: TGTGCCAGCACCTCCGGGACAGGAAATGAAAAACTGTTTTTT. Its translation is CASTSGTGNEKLFF.

The chain is built from TRBV6-8 and TRBJ1-5; D unresolved. Between the trimmed V and J ends, which lost 6 bases and 4 bases, there was a span of 19 bases. The length of the CDR3 is 16 residues. Looked up from germline, CDR1 is MNHGY and CDR2 is SAAAGT. The CDR3 coding sequence is TGTGCCAGCAGCCATCAAAACGGTAGAGGTAATCAGCCCCAGCATTTT. Translated: CASSHQNGRGNQPQHF.

V gene TRBV7-9 combines with J gene TRBJ2-1; D possibly uses TRBD1 or TRBD2 (6 bases each). Germline values: CDR1 SEHNR, CDR2 FQNEAQ (reference sequence). V lost 4 bases and J lost 7, with 14 bases in between. The CDR3 extends over 14 amino acids. CDR3 sequence reads: CASSSSGAPNEQFF. The CDR3 region has the DNA TGTGCCAGCAGCTCCTCGGGGGCCCCGAATGAGCAGTTCTTC.

This chain joins TRBV5-6 and TRBJ2-3, with 7 nucleotides matching TRBD1. V was pared by 4 bases and J by 3 bases, with 2 bases of the junction left unmatched. This CDR3 has 13 amino acids. The germline V gene has CDR1 SGHDT and CDR2 YYEEEE. CDR3 sequence reads: CASSQQGTDTQYF. In nucleotides, the CDR3 is TGTGCCAGCAGCCAACAGGGGACAGATACGCAGTATTTT.